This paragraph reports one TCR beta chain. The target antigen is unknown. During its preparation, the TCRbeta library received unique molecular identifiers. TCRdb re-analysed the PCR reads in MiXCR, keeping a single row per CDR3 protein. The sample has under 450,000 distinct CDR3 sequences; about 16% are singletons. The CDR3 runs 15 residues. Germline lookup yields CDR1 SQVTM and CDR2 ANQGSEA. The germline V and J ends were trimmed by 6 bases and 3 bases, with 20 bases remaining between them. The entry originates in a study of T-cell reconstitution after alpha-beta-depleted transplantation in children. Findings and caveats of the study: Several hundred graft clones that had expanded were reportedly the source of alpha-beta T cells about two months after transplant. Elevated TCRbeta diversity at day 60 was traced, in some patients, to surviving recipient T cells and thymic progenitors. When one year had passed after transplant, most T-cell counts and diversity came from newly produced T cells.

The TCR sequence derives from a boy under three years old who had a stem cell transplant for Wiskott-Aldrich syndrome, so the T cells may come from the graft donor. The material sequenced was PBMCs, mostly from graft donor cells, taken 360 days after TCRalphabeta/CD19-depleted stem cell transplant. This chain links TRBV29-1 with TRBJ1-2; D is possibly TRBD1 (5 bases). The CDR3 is CSVPPRRGGDYGYTF. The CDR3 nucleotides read TGCAGCGTACCGCCGAGACGGGGAGGGGACTATGGCTACACCTTC.